This is a list of T cell receptor beta chains from one sample in a study of cytomegalovirus exposure and HLA in healthy donors. Assay used: immunoSEQ multiplex PCR; TCRdb lists only in-frame clones, some missing. The table records some 170,000 clones, more than 80% of them present only once. Material: PBMCs. The receptors here all came from a woman aged 25 to 45 in good health and CMV-seropositive. The CDR3 runs from the conserved cysteine through the conserved F or W. D genes are given only for firm matches. Size tells how often a clone was seen (once, few, many) or the class of an expanded clone, and some rows leave it out.

V gene	clone size	D gene	J gene	CDR3 DNA	CDR3 protein
TRBV6-1	.	.	TRBJ2-7	TGTGCCAGCAGTGAAGGACTAGGAGGACACGAGCAGTACTTC	CASSEGLGGHEQYF
TRBV11-2	.	TRBD1	TRBJ1-1	TGTGCCAGCAGCCTTTGGGACAGGGGGATTGGCACTGAAGCTTTCTTT	CASSLWDRGIGTEAFF
TRBV4-2	.	TRBD1	TRBJ2-7	TGTGCCAGCAGCCAGCGCAACTCTTACAGGGGTACCTACGAGCAGTACTTC	CASSQRNSYRGTYEQYF
TRBV6-5	.	TRBD2	TRBJ2-7	TGTGCCAGCAGAGCGACCGGGACTAGTTTCCACGAGCAGTACTTC	CASRATGTSFHEQYF
TRBV29-1	.	.	TRBJ1-2	TGCAGCGTTCCCGGCGGAGGGACCTATGGCTACACCTTC	CSVPGGGTYGYTF
TRBV6-5	.	.	TRBJ2-7	TGTGCCAGCAGTTACCCCTTTGGAGGCACAGATTACGAGCAGTACTTC	CASSYPFGGTDYEQYF
TRBV19	.	.	TRBJ1-4	TGTGCCAGTAGTATTGGGAGAGAAAAACTGTTTTTT	CASSIGREKLFF
TRBV29-1	.	TRBD2	TRBJ2-3	TGCAGCGTTGAACGGGGACTAGCGGGGGCAGATACGCAGTATTTT	CSVERGLAGADTQYF
TRBV4-2	.	TRBD1	TRBJ1-1	TGTGCCAGCAGCCACCGACAGGGTCCAGAAGCTTTCTTT	CASSHRQGPEAFF
TRBV9	.	TRBD1	TRBJ2-5	TGTGCCAGCAGCCCAAGACAGGGATGGAAAGAGACCCAGTACTTC	CASSPRQGWKETQYF
TRBV6-1	.	.	TRBJ1-6	TGTGCCAGCAGATCGGGGTCACCCCTCCACTTT	CASRSGSPLHF
TRBV11-2	.	TRBD2	TRBJ2-5	TGTGCCAGCAGCTCCTCGGTAGCGGGGCCCCAAGAGACCCAGTACTTC	CASSSSVAGPQETQYF
TRBV5-5	.	TRBD1	TRBJ2-7	TGTGCCAGCAGCTGGGGACAGACTCCTTCCTACGAGCAGTACTTC	CASSWGQTPSYEQYF
TRBV6-5	once	.	TRBJ1-4	TGTGCCAGCAGTTACGGCCAGGCCAATGAAAAACTGTTTTTT	CASSYGQANEKLFF
TRBV11-2	once	.	TRBJ2-6	TGTGCCAGCAGGAGCTCTGGGGCCAACGTCCTGACTTTC	CASRSSGANVLTF
TRBV6-6	.	.	TRBJ1-1	TGTGCCAGCAGTTACTCTGGACAGAGGAACACTGAAGCTTTCTTT	CASSYSGQRNTEAFF
TRBV5-1	.	TRBD2	TRBJ2-1	TGCGCCAGCAGCTTCCCACTAGCGGGGGGCTACAATGAGCAGTTCTTC	CASSFPLAGGYNEQFF
TRBV2	few	TRBD2	TRBJ2-7	TGTGCCAGCAAACCGGGGAGGGGCCCCTCCTACGAGCAGTACTTC	CASKPGRGPSYEQYF
TRBV7-8	.	.	TRBJ2-1	TGTGCCAGCAGCCTTCGACAGGCAACCCTCTCCTACAATGAGCAGTTCTTC	CASSLRQATLSYNEQFF
TRBV19	few	.	TRBJ1-5	TGTGCCAGTACTCGGTATAGCAATCAGCCCCAGCATTTT	CASTRYSNQPQHF
TRBV19	few	.	TRBJ1-1	TGTGCCAGTAACCCCCAAGGGCTGGGACAGAACACTGAAGCTTTCTTT	CASNPQGLGQNTEAFF
TRBV11-3	.	TRBD1	TRBJ2-7	TGTGCCAGCAGCAAGAGGACAGGGCGTACCTACGAGCAGTACTTC	CASSKRTGRTYEQYF
TRBV5-4	.	TRBD1	TRBJ1-4	TGTGCCAGCAGCCGACAGGGGACAACTAATGAAAAACTGTTTTTT	CASSRQGTTNEKLFF
TRBV7-9	.	.	TRBJ1-2	TGTGCCAGCAGCCTTGGGAGTTACCCCTATGGCTACACCTTC	CASSLGSYPYGYTF
TRBV7-9	once	.	TRBJ1-1	TGTGCCAGCAGCTTACGGGGGTCCATGAACACTGAAGCTTTCTTT	CASSLRGSMNTEAFF
TRBV5-1	few	TRBD1	TRBJ2-2	TGCGCCAGCAGCCCCCAAGGGACAGATGAACACCGGGGAGCTGTTTTT	CASSPQGTDEHRGAVF
TRBV2	.	.	TRBJ2-7	TGTGCCAGCAGTGAAGGCCTAGCCCGCGAGCAGTACTTC	CASSEGLAREQYF
TRBV11-2	medium-sized	.	TRBJ1-2	TGTGCCAGCAGCTTAGTAGAGCTAATGGCAGGGATGGGTGGCTACACCTTC	CASSLVELMAGMGGYTF
TRBV4-1	.	.	TRBJ1-2	TGCGCCAGCAGCCAAGTTCTGGGTAAGAAGGGGAACTATGGCTACACCTTC	CASSQVLGKKGNYGYTF
TRBV4-3	.	.	TRBJ1-6	TGCGCCAGCAGCCAAGACTCTAGACTACGGAATTCACCCCTCCACTTT	CASSQDSRLRNSPLHF
TRBV28	.	TRBD1	TRBJ1-2	TGTGCCAGCGGGGGACAGTCCTATGGCTACACCTTC	CASGGQSYGYTF
TRBV18	.	.	TRBJ1-1	TGTGCCAGCTCACCACTCCTAGGACGGACAATCGGGTTCTTT	CASSPLLGRTIGFF
TRBV5-1	.	.	TRBJ2-3	TGCGCCAGCAGCTTGCGGCCCAGGTTCACAGATACGCAGTATTTT	CASSLRPRFTDTQYF
TRBV9	.	.	TRBJ2-2	TGTGCCAGCAGCGTTCAGACTTACACCGGGGAGCTGTTTTTT	CASSVQTYTGELFF
TRBV5-1	.	.	TRBJ2-3	TGCGCCAGCAGCTTGGGGGACATCAGCACAGATACGCAGTATTTT	CASSLGDISTDTQYF
TRBV6-6	.	.	TRBJ2-7	TGTGCCAGCAGTTACGTGCCAGGGCCCCCCTACGAGCAGTACTTC	CASSYVPGPPYEQYF
TRBV19	.	.	TRBJ1-1	TGTGCCAGTAACCAGGGAACAGGGAGTGAAGCTTTCTTT	CASNQGTGSEAFF
TRBV4-3	once	.	TRBJ2-1	TGCGCCAGCAGCCAAGGGCGCCAGCGACGGCAGTTCTTC	CASSQGRQRRQFF
TRBV6-6	.	.	TRBJ1-2	TGTGCCAGCAGTTACTTAGTTGGAGGGACCCTCTATGGCTACACCTTC	CASSYLVGGTLYGYTF
TRBV20-1	.	.	TRBJ1-1	TGCAGTCGGGACAAAAACACTGAAGCTTTCTTT	CSRDKNTEAFF
TRBV6-6	.	TRBD1	TRBJ1-5	TGTGCCAGCAGTTGGACAGGGACCAATCAGCCCCAGCATTTT	CASSWTGTNQPQHF
TRBV28	once	.	TRBJ2-3	TGTGCCAGCAGTTTATTAAAGGGGCATCCAATGACTAGTAGCACAGATACGCAGTATTTT	CASSLLKGHPMTSSTDTQYF
TRBV5-1	.	.	TRBJ2-7	TGCGCCAGCAGCTCCCCGGGCGAGCAGTACTTC	CASSSPGEQYF
TRBV2	.	TRBD1	TRBJ1-2	TGTGCCAGCAGGGAAGGGGGCGCGGTTGGCTACACCTTC	CASREGGAVGYTF
TRBV7-9	few	TRBD1	TRBJ1-2	TGTGCCAGCAGCCACTCGGGACAGAACTATGGCTACACCTTC	CASSHSGQNYGYTF
TRBV5-1	.	.	TRBJ2-7	TGCGCCAGCAGCTGGGGGCGGGACGAGCAGTACTTC	CASSWGRDEQYF
TRBV29-1	once	.	TRBJ2-7	TGCAGCGTTGATGAGGGAAGGGCGGCCGAGCAGTACTTC	CSVDEGRAAEQYF
TRBV5-1	.	TRBD2	TRBJ2-5	TGCGCCAGCAGCTTGGCCGGGATAGCGGGGGGACAAGAGACCCAGTACTTC	CASSLAGIAGGQETQYF